This record concerns one T cell receptor (beta chain) sequence. Using immunoSEQ multiplex PCR, the repertoire was profiled, and TCRdb retains in-frame clones only, with some absent. The sample records around 550,000 clones, about 95% being singletons. Trimming took 7 bases from V and 3 from J; bases not matched to a gene: 7. The CDR3 length is 14 residues. The V gene's germline CDR1 is MNHNS and CDR2 SASEGT. These data are taken from a study of shared clonotypes between healthy human individuals. Naive-designated CD8 cells lacked CD45RO, were positively enriched for CCR7, and omitted terminally differentiated effector memory CD45RA+ cells.

The clonotype originates from a woman aged 30 to 39 in good health. Sequenced: naive CD8+ T cells sorted from blood. The chain has TRBV6-1 and TRBJ1-1; TRBD1 agrees at 8 bases. The CDR3, as DNA: TGTGCCAGCATTATACCGACAGGGGACACTGAAGCTTTCTTT. Its translation is CASIIPTGDTEAFF.